The clone carrying this T cell receptor beta chain turned up a few times. Some clones are missing from TCRdb's copy, which holds only in-frame ones; the method was immunoSEQ multiplex PCR. Here the sample spans approximately 120,000 clones, approximately 78% being singletons. The data derive from a study of radiation and T cells in renal cell carcinoma. With 4 bases clipped from V and 1 base from J, the junction kept 3 bases outside the gene matches. Germline assignment: CDR1 SEHNR and CDR2 FQNEAQ (reference sequence). The CDR3 contains 14 residues. Regarding time point: baseline pretreatment blood. Treatment of the sample: 15 Gy SBRT to primary tumor, nephrectomy 4 weeks later. The tumor was a clear cell renal cell carcinoma.

The sequences come from blood, collected from a patient whose treatment included radiotherapy and nephrectomy. The receptor was isolated from a woman aged 55 to 70 with renal cell carcinoma. The rearrangement joins TRBV7-9 to TRBJ2-5, with TRBD2 identical over 7 bases. The CDR3 DNA sequence: TGTGCCAGCAGCTCCGGGGGGTTCCAAGAGACCCAGTACTTC. It codes for CASSSGGFQETQYF.